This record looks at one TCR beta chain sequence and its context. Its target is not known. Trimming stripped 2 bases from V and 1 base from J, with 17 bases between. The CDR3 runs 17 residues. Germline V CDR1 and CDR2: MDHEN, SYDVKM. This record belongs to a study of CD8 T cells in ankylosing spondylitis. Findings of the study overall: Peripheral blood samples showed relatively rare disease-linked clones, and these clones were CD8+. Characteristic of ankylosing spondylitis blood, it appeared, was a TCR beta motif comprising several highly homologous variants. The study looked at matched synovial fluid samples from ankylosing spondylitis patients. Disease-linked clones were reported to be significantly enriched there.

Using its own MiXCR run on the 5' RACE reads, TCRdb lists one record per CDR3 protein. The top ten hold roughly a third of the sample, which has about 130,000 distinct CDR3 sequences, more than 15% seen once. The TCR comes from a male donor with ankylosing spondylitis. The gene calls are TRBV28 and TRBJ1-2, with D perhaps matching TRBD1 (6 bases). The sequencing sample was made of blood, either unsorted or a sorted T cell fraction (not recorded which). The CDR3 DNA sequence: TGTGCCAGCAGTTTACCCACCACAGGGCTCAATAACTATGGCTACACCTTC. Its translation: CASSLPTTGLNNYGYTF.